The 21 T cell receptor beta chains below come from one sample, sequenced in a study of T cells expressing NK-cell markers. After re-calling the 5' RACE reads, TCRdb lists one entry per CDR3 protein, DNA absent. This table holds hundreds of thousands of distinct CDR3 sequences. Specimen: blood T cells: a sorted CD56 or NKG2C T cell subset, CD4+ or CD8+ T cells, or bulk PBMC T cells (not recorded which). The source of these receptors is a young man in good health.

The rearrangement uses TRBV6-1 and TRBJ1-2; TCRdb selects TRBD1, and the lack of DNA leaves this call unchecked. Germline-derived CDR1 and CDR2 are MNHNS and SASEGT. The CDR3 contains 12 residues. CDR3 in amino acids: CASTGQLYGYTF.

This chain joins TRBV3-1 and TRBJ2-6. The CDR3 is made up of 16 amino acids. Germline CDR1 reads LGHDT; CDR2 reads YNNKEL (reference sequence). CDR3 loop: CASSQVLVSGANVLTF. The full variable domain, its missing parts supplied by reference TRBV3-1 and TRBJ2-6, is DTAVSQTPKYLVTQMGNDKSIKCEQNLGHDTMYWYKQDSKKFLKIMFSYNNKELIINETVPNRFSPKSPDKAHLNLHINSLELGDSAVYFCASSQVLVSGANVLTFGAGSRLTVL.

The rearrangement joins TRBV5-1 to TRBJ1-2. Germline V gene lookup returns CDR1 SGHRS and CDR2 YFSETQ. The CDR3 sequence is 12 residues long. The CDR3 loop is CASSLGNYGYTF.

The chain uses TRBV4-3 and TRBJ1-2; the TRBD1 assignment by TCRdb is unverifiable without DNA. Germline V lookup: CDR1 LGHNA, CDR2 YSLEER. This CDR3 is built from 16 residues. The CDR3 protein is CASSQDRGAIGYGYTF.

The rearrangement links TRBV4-3 to TRBJ2-1; checking the TCRdb D call of TRBD2 is not possible without DNA. From germline, CDR1 is LGHNA and CDR2 YSLEER. This CDR3 region has 16 residues. The CDR3 loop is CASSQIAGGAYNEQFF.

CDR3 region: CASSLTSGTSYEQYF. J is TRBJ2-7 and V is TRBV5-5; the D call of TRBD2 rests on TCRdb alone, since no DNA is present to check it. From germline, CDR1 is SGHKS and CDR2 YYEKEE (reference sequence). This CDR3 comprises 15 residues.

J is TRBJ2-1 and V is TRBV4-3; TCRdb indicates TRBD1, and absent DNA this call remains unverified. The CDR3 consists of 13 residues. Germline CDR1 and CDR2: LGHNA and YSLEER. The CDR3 reads CASSQGGQGARFF.

V usage is TRBV7-2 and J usage is TRBJ2-1. This CDR3 comprises 16 residues. The V gene's germline CDR1 is SGHTA and CDR2 FQGNSA. The CDR3 loop reads CASSYFGLGLLDEQFF.

This chain joins TRBV4-2 and TRBJ2-7; the TRBD2 assignment by TCRdb is unverifiable without DNA. Looked up from germline, CDR1 is LGHNA and CDR2 is YNFKEQ. The CDR3 runs to 16 residues. CDR3: CASSQDRMAGLGEQYF.

The chain links TRBV12-3 or TRBV12-4 to TRBJ1-1. The CDR3 extends over 14 amino acids. The CDR3 reads CASSRGAGLSEAFF.

The chain carries TRBV12-5 and TRBJ2-2; the TRBD2 assignment by TCRdb is unverifiable without DNA. The CDR3 is 17 residues long. Germline V CDR1 and CDR2: LGHNT, FRNRAP. The CDR3 is CASGLNLAGGDTGELFF.

The V call is TRBV5-1, the J call TRBJ2-5; TCRdb's D gene call, TRBD1, goes unchecked for lack of DNA. CDR1 and CDR2 (germline): SGHRS, YFSETQ. CDR3 length: 14 residues. This CDR3 reads CASSLPGSGETQYF.

V usage is TRBV27 and J usage is TRBJ2-7; the TRBD2 assignment by TCRdb is unverifiable without DNA. Germline assignment: CDR1 MNHEY and CDR2 SMNVEV (reference sequence). This CDR3 is built from 14 residues. This CDR3 reads CASWARTPPSEQYF.

The chain combines TRBV9 with TRBJ2-1; checking the TCRdb D call of TRBD2 is not possible without DNA. The CDR3 consists of 14 residues. The germline V gene encodes CDR1 SGDLS and CDR2 YYNGEE. CDR3 residues: CASSVDWPGGEQFF.

The chain is built from TRBV7-2 and TRBJ2-3. The length of the CDR3 is 13 residues. The germline V gene has CDR1 SGHTA and CDR2 FQGNSA. CDR3 protein: CASSLVLRNTQYF.

The rearrangement uses TRBV20-1 and TRBJ2-5. The CDR3 has 15 residues. The germline CDR1 and CDR2 sequences are DFQATT and SNEGSKA (reference sequence). CDR3: CSARVPSVGQETQYF.

The chain recombines TRBV3-1 with TRBJ1-3. This CDR3 spans 12 amino acids. Germline V gene sequence: CDR1 LGHDT, CDR2 YNNKEL (reference sequence). The CDR3 region is CATSNGENTIYF.

The chain joins TRBV6-2 or TRBV6-3 to TRBJ2-1; TCRdb names TRBD2, which stays unverified in the absence of DNA. The CDR3 has 13 residues. Germline assignment: CDR1 MNHEY and CDR2 SVGEGT. The chain's CDR3 is CASSTALANEQFF.

The chain recombines TRBV2 with TRBJ2-3. The CDR3 extends over 11 amino acids. Germline CDR1 is SNHLY and CDR2 is FYNNEI. This chain's CDR3 is CASSEADTQYF.

The gene calls are TRBV7-9 and TRBJ1-1. The germline V gene has CDR1 SEHNR and CDR2 FQNEAQ (reference sequence). This CDR3 is 13 amino acids long. The CDR3 region is CAGRGGQNTEAFF.

The V call is TRBV6-5, the J call TRBJ1-3. The CDR3 spans 16 residues. CDR1 is MNHEY, CDR2 SVGAGI, per germline. The CDR3 loop is CASSYPQGGSGNTIYF.